These T cell receptor beta chains were read from a single sample in a study of blood T cell repertoires in COVID-19. Repertoires were generated with immunoSEQ multiplex PCR, while TCRdb's copy carries only in-frame clones and drops some. The sample has about 670,000 clones; 70% to 90% are singletons. The material sequenced was peripheral blood. These receptors were taken from a woman aged 18-30 years with acute or convalescent COVID-19. CDR3s include the opening cysteine and the closing phenylalanine or tryptophan. The size field is filled for only some rows; it gives once, few, many or a size class.

TRBV3-1/TRBV3-2 NA CASSQEGQSEAFF
TRBV5-1 NA CASSPGTGDNQPQHF
TRBV5-1 NA CASGTGAVWDYTF
TRBV3-1/TRBV3-2 NA CASSQGEGLAGYTF
TRBV7-6 NA CASSFGQGSGNTIYF
TRBV2 NA CASSETGGSIYEQYF
TRBV6-1 NA CASSENPGADEQFF
TRBV5-6 few CASSRGQQETQYF
TRBV5-6 NA CASSAQVPADYNSPLHF
TRBV20-1 NA CSAQNREGAFF
TRBV10-1 NA CARMSGGDTEAFF
TRBV24-1 NA CATSDPLAGFYNEQFF
TRBV4-1 NA CASSHYSGTVYPPSPYEQYF
TRBV7-6 NA CASSRTVTGVNEQFF
TRBV24-1 NA CATSDFRSSVEQFF
TRBV3-1/TRBV3-2 NA CASSQDALPQETQYF
TRBV2 NA CASSEDSGTGELFF